This passage covers 4 T cell receptor beta chains from one sample sequenced in a study of cytomegalovirus exposure and HLA in healthy donors. The PCR employed 60 Vbeta primers together with 13 Jbeta primers. The method was immunoSEQ multiplex PCR; TCRdb's version includes in-frame clones alone and lacks a portion of them. The data contain around 230,000 clones, 82% of them singletons. Sequencing was carried out using PBMCs. The receptors here all came from a man between 40 and 49 years old in good health and CMV-seropositive.

This chain joins TRBV5-8 and TRBJ1-5; the D gene is possibly TRBD1 (6 bases). Per the germline V gene, CDR1 is SGHTS and CDR2 is YDEGEE. The CDR3 length is 15 residues. The V end lost 4 bases, the J end lost 0 bases, and 11 bases lay between the germline ends. The CDR3 protein is CASSDGQTSNQPQHF. The CDR3 coding sequence is TGTGCCAGCAGCGACGGACAGACTAGCAATCAGCCCCAGCATTTT.

The V and J genes are TRBV14 and TRBJ2-5; no reliable D call. From germline, CDR1 is SGHDN and CDR2 FVKESK. CDR3 length equals 12 residues. Deletions cut 6 bases from V and 7 bases from J, with 12 bases between. In nucleotides, the CDR3 is TGTGCCAGCAGATACACTGGCGGGACCCAGTACTTC. Translating it yields CASRYTGGTQYF.

This clone has a handful of counts. This sample also contains other DNA sequences that code for the same CDR3. V gene TRBV9 combines with J gene TRBJ1-2; TRBD1 aligns across 11 bases. Losses at the gene ends were 4 bases for V and 6 bases for J; bases not matched to a gene: 20. Germline loops: CDR1 SGDLS, CDR2 YYNGEE. The CDR3 has 19 amino acids. The CDR3 nucleotides are TGTGCCAGCAGCAAGGGGACAGGGGGACCCCCCGCCTCGATGGATGGCTACACCTTC. This gives the protein CASSKGTGGPPASMDGYTF.

The chain employs TRBV10-3 and TRBJ1-5, with D perhaps TRBD1 (6 bases). V was pared by 8 bases and J by 1 base, with 12 bases between. This CDR3 is built from 14 residues. Per the germline V gene, CDR1 is ENHRY and CDR2 is SYGVKD. CDR3 bases: TGTGCCATCGGGGGCTCCTCCAGCAATCAGCCCCAGCATTTT. It is translated as CAIGGSSSNQPQHF.